The TCR beta chain described here comes from a study of shared clonotypes between healthy human individuals. Germline V gene lookup returns CDR1 SGHAT and CDR2 FQNNGV. Trimming at V came to 5 bases and at J to 7 bases, leaving 10 bases not matched to a gene. The CDR3 length is 14 residues. Under the authors' procedure: Junction-only sequences without quality scores came from ImmunoSEQ, so filtering differed. The assay was immunoSEQ multiplex PCR, and TCRdb's table has in-frame clones only and misses some. V, J and clone size are those of that table, while D and trimming were read from the DNA. The table shows 400,000 or so clones, with 96% occurring only once. Study observations and caveats: Researchers sampled only blood; tissue repertoires likely differ. The generation probabilities recorded for non-shared clonotypes fell below those of clonotypes shared by all four donors. Rarefaction revealed incomplete sorted-subset sequencing despite large depth.

A remark on this clone: Its specificity is not known.

This sequence joins TRBV11-2 and TRBJ2-7, with 8 bases fitting TRBD2. Sample: memory CD8+ T cells sorted from blood. Subset specified: CD45RO+ cells pooled with CCR7-negative TemRA cells. This sequence originates from a man in his thirties or forties in good health. The CDR3 protein is CASSAQTSAGEQYF. The CDR3 DNA reads as TGTGCCAGCAGCGCCCAGACTAGCGCGGGGGAGCAGTACTTC. Variable domain in full (rest from reference TRBV11-2 and TRBJ2-7): EAGVAQSPRYKIIEKRQSVAFWCNPISGHATLYWYQQILGQGPKLLIQFQNNGVVDDSQLPKDRFSAERLKGVDSTLKIQPAKLEDSAVYLCASSAQTSAGEQYFGPGTRLTVT.